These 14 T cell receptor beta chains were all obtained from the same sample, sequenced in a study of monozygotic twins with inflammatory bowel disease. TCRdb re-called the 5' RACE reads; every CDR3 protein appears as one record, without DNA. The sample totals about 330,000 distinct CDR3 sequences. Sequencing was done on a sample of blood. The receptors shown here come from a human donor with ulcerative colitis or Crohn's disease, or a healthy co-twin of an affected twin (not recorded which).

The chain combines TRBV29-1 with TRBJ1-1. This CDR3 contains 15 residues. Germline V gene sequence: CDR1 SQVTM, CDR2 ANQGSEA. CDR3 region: CSVEGVGGLNTEAFF.

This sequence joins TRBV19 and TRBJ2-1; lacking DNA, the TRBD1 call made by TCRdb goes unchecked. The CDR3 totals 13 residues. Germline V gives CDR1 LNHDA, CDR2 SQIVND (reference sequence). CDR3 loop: CASNRGSYNEQFF.

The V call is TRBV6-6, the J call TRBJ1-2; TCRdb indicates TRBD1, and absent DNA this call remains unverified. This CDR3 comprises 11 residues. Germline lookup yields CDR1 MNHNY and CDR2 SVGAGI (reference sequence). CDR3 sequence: CASTTAYGYTF.

CDR3: CASSFSTSGGRTDTQYF. The rearrangement joins TRBV28 to TRBJ2-3; TCRdb calls TRBD2, which cannot be checked without DNA. This CDR3 comprises 17 residues. CDR1 and CDR2 from the germline V gene are MDHEN and SYDVKM.

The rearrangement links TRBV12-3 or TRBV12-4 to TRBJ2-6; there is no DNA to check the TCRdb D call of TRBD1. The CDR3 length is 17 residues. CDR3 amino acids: CASTSTGGEGGANVLTF.

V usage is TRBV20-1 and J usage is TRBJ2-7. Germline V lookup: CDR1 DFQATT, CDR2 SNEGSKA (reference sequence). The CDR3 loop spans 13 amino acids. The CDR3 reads CSAREGSPYEQYF.

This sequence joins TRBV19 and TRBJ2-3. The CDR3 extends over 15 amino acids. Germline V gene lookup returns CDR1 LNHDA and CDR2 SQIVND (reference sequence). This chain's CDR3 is CASTRRVSSTDTQYF.

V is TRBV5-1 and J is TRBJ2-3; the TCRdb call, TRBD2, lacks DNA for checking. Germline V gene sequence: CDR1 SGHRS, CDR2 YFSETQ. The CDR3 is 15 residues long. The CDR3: CASAHSGPSTDTQYF.

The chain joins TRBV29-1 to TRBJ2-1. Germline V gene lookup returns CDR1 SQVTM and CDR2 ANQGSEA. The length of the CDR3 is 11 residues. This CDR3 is CSVGRYNEQFF.

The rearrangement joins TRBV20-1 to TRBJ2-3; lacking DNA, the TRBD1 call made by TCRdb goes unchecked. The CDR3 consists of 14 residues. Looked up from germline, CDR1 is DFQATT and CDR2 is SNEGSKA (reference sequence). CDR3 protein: CSADRGEYTDTQYF.

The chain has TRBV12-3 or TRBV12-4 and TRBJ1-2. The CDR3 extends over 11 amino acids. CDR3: CASSALSGYTF.

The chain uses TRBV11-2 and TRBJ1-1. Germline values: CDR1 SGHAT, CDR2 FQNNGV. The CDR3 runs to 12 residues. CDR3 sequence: CASKRFRLEAYF.

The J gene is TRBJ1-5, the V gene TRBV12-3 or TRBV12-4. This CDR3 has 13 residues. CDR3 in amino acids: CASSHGLNQPQHF.

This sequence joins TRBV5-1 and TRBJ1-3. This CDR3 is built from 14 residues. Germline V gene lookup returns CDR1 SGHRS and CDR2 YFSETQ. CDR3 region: CASSLDTSGNTIYF.